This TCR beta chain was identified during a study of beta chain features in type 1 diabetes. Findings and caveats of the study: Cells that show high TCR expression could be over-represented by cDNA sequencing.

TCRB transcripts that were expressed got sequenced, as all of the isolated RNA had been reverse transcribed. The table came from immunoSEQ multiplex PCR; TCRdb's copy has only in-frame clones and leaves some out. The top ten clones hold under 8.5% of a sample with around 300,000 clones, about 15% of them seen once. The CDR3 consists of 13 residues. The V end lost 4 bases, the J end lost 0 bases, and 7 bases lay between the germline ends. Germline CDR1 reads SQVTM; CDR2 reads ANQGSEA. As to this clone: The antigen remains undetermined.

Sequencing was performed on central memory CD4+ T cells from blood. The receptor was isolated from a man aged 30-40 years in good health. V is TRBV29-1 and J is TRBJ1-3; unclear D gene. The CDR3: CSVVPVSGNTIYF. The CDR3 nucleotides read TGCAGCGTTGTTCCCGTCTCTGGAAACACCATATATTTT.